The present entry profiles one T cell receptor beta chain with its context. Antigen specificity is unknown. These data come from a study of T cell responses to AZD1222 COVID-19 vaccine. The protocol was immunoSEQ multiplex PCR, while the TCRdb copy is restricted to in-frame clones and leaves out a portion. The data hold approximately 110,000 clones, with approximately 84% observed a single time. This CDR3 region has 17 residues. CDR1 and CDR2 (germline): SGDLS, YYNGEE. J lost 2 bases, V lost 2 bases, and 7 bases had no gene match. Study-level findings and limits: Baseline seropositives among AZD1222 recipients totaled only five to seven. There were mostly white British donors and more females than males, and clonal diversity was possibly underestimated.

The rearrangement links TRBV9 to TRBJ1-3; 10 nucleotides align to TRBD1. The TCR originated in an adult in good health. The sample was peripheral blood, taken on day 0 of AZD1222 vaccination. CDR3 sequence reads: CASSVLPGQGPGNTIYF. CDR3 DNA: TGTGCCAGCAGCGTGCTACCGGGACAGGGGCCTGGAAACACCATATATTTT.